Below, 27 T cell receptor beta chains from the same sample are listed, as sequenced in a study of blood T cell repertoires in COVID-19. Some clones are missing from TCRdb's copy, which holds only in-frame ones; the method was immunoSEQ multiplex PCR. Of 350,000 to 400,000 clones in the sample, approximately 90% were seen once. The sample comprised PBMCs or T cells enriched from blood (not recorded which). The source is a woman aged 18-29 years who had recovered from COVID-19.

The chain links TRBV6-2 or TRBV6-3 to TRBJ1-2, with a possible D match to TRBD1 (5 bases). CDR1 is MNHEY, CDR2 SVGEGT, per germline. V was clipped by 0 bases and J by 1 base, with 12 bases between them. This CDR3 has 16 amino acids. The DNA of the CDR3 is TGTGCCAGCAGTTACTCGATCGGGGGGATTAACTATGGCTACACCTTC. The encoded protein is CASSYSIGGINYGYTF.

The rearrangement uses TRBV19 and TRBJ1-2, with 9 bases identical to TRBD1. Germline values: CDR1 LNHDA, CDR2 SQIVND (reference sequence). V was clipped by 5 bases and J by 3 bases; unmatched bases: 7. The CDR3 has 15 amino acids. The CDR3 DNA reads as TGTGCCAGTAGTCCAAACAGGGGGCTGGACTATGGCTACACCTTC. Its protein is CASSPNRGLDYGYTF.

This chain uses TRBV6-5 with TRBJ1-3; the D is unclear. Germline CDR1 MNHEY, CDR2 SVGAGI. V was pared by 5 bases and J by 4 bases, with 15 bases between. This CDR3 contains 15 residues. This chain's CDR3 is CASSPSDGAGNTIYF. The CDR3 bases are TGTGCCAGCAGTCCCAGCGACGGCGCGGGAAACACCATATATTTT.

This chain links TRBV29-1 with TRBJ2-7; 11 nucleotides match TRBD2. This CDR3 spans 16 amino acids. Germline V gene lookup returns CDR1 SQVTM and CDR2 ANQGSEA. Trimming cost V 3 bases and J 0 bases; bases outside gene matches: 7. The CDR3 sequence is CSVESSGGEYSYEQYF. The CDR3 DNA follows: TGCAGCGTTGAGAGTAGCGGGGGGGAGTACTCCTACGAGCAGTACTTC.

The rearrangement uses TRBV19 and TRBJ1-2; 7 nucleotides align to TRBD1. The germline V gene encodes CDR1 LNHDA and CDR2 SQIVND (reference sequence). V shed 5 bases and J 7 bases; nucleotides not matched to a gene: 10. The CDR3 sequence is 14 residues long. The CDR3 nucleotides read TGTGCCAGTAGTGCACGACAGGGTTTTCGTGGCTACACCTTC. Translating gives CASSARQGFRGYTF.

The chain is built from TRBV5-1 and TRBJ2-1, with TRBD2 identical over 10 bases. With V trimmed by 1 base and J by 2 bases, 9 bases remained unmatched. CDR3 length equals 18 residues. CDR1 and CDR2 from the germline V gene are SGHRS and YFSETQ. The CDR3 nucleotides are TGCGCCAGCAGCTTGTTAGGGCTAGCGGGGGTGACCTACAATGAGCAGTTCTTC. Protein: CASSLLGLAGVTYNEQFF.

The DNA for the CDR3 is TGTGCCAGCAGCTTGGCCACGGGAGGGGGCTACACCTTC. This sequence encodes CASSLATGGGYTF. The chain has TRBV5-6 and TRBJ1-2; D unresolved. Germline V gene data show CDR1 as SGHDT and CDR2 as YYEEEE. Trimming shortened V by 0 bases and J by 8 bases, and 11 bases separated the two germline ends. The CDR3 consists of 13 residues. Full variable domain (remainder filled in from reference TRBV5-6 and TRBJ1-2): DAGVTQSPTHLIKTRGQQVTLRCSPKSGHDTVSWYQQALGQGPQFIFQYYEEEERQRGNFPDRFSGHQFPNYSSELNVNALLLGDSALYLCASSLATGGGYTFGSGTRLTVV.

The chain joins TRBV6-5 to TRBJ1-1; D is uncertain. This CDR3 region has 13 residues. In germline, CDR1 is MNHEY, CDR2 SVGAGI. The V end was cut by 8 bases, the J end by 10 bases, with 20 bases between. Here the CDR3 DNA reads TGTGCCAGCCACACCATAGTGGGCAGACCAGCTTTCTTT. Translated: CASHTIVGRPAFF.

This chain links TRBV15 with TRBJ1-1; TRBD1 agrees at 7 bases. CDR3 size: 14 residues. CDR1 LNHNV and CDR2 YYDKDF come from the germline V gene (reference sequence). V was pared by 5 bases and J by 11 bases, with 14 bases of the junction left unmatched. The CDR3 loop is CATSGLLGGAGAFF. For the CDR3, the DNA is TGTGCCACCAGCGGTCTCCTAGGGGGCGCGGGGGCTTTCTTT. Full variable domain (outside the CDR3, taken from reference TRBV15 and TRBJ1-1): DAMVIQNPRYQVTQFGKPVTLSCSQTLNHNVMYWYQQKSSQAPKLLFHYYDKDFNNEADTPDNFQSRRPNTSFCFLDIRSPGLGDTAMYLCATSGLLGGAGAFFGQGTRLTVV.

V and J are TRBV6-2 or TRBV6-3 and TRBJ1-2; D may be TRBD1 (5 bases). The V and J ends lost 5 bases and 9 bases respectively, with 16 bases between them. CDR3 size: 13 residues. Germline CDR1 is MNHEY and CDR2 is SVGEGT. CDR3 sequence: CASSLREEGSYTF. Here the CDR3 DNA reads TGTGCCAGCAGTCTCAGGGAGGAGGGTAGCTACACCTTC.

The chain employs TRBV13 and TRBJ1-5; no clear D. The length of the CDR3 is 13 residues. Germline values: CDR1 PRHDT, CDR2 FYEKMQ (reference sequence). V was clipped by 0 bases and J by 7 bases, with 7 bases between them. The CDR3 protein is CASSLGGAQPQHF. The CDR3 coding sequence is TGTGCCAGCAGCTTAGGGGGAGCGCAGCCCCAGCATTTT. The full variable domain, rest sourced from reference TRBV13 and TRBJ1-5, is AAGVIQSPRHLIKEKRETATLKCYPIPRHDTVYWYQQGPGQDPQFLISFYEKMQSDKGSIPDRFSAQQFSDYHSELNMSSLELGDSALYFCASSLGGAQPQHFGDGTRLSIL.

The chain recombines TRBV5-1 with TRBJ1-1; perhaps TRBD1 as D (5 bases). Germline V lookup: CDR1 SGHRS, CDR2 YFSETQ. This CDR3 comprises 15 residues. V was cut by 3 bases and J by 7 bases, with 19 bases left in between. The CDR3 coding sequence is TGCGCCAGCAGCTCCCTCCTGGGGGGAGAGGGTGAAGCTTTCTTT. This encodes CASSSLLGGEGEAFF.

V gene TRBV6-5 combines with J gene TRBJ1-1, with D hard to call. The CDR3 contains 12 residues. Germline CDR1 reads MNHEY; CDR2 reads SVGAGI. V was clipped by 2 bases and J by 4 bases, with 5 bases between them. The CDR3 loop is CASSYPLTEAFF. The CDR3 DNA follows: TGTGCCAGCAGTTACCCCCTCACTGAAGCTTTCTTT.

This clone came up once. Other DNA sequences in the sample encode the same CDR3. The CDR3 is CASSRNTGELFF. In DNA, the CDR3 is TGTGCCAGCAGTCGGAACACCGGGGAGCTGTTTTTT. This rearrangement joins TRBV6-5 to TRBJ2-2; D unclear. CDR1 and CDR2 (germline): MNHEY, SVGAGI. The CDR3 is made up of 12 amino acids. V lost 5 bases and J lost 1, with 2 bases in between.

The chain has TRBV28 and TRBJ1-2; possibly TRBD1 for D (6 bases). V was pared by 4 bases and J by 7 bases, with 10 bases between. Germline V gene sequence: CDR1 MDHEN, CDR2 SYDVKM. This CDR3 has 12 amino acids. Here the CDR3 reads CASSSGGGGYTF. For the CDR3, the DNA is TGTGCCAGCAGTTCGGGGGGCGGTGGCTACACCTTC.

V usage is TRBV23-1 and J usage is TRBJ2-7, with 8 positions matching TRBD1. TRBV23-1 is assigned to the ORF class and has an uncertain function. The length of the CDR3 is 14 residues. Trimming took 4 bases from V and 6 from J; bases not matched to a gene: 8. CDR3 sequence reads: CASSPPDRAFEQYF. CDR3 nucleotide sequence: TGCGCCAGCAGTCCCCCGGACAGGGCCTTCGAGCAGTACTTC.

J is TRBJ1-5 and V is TRBV2; D may be TRBD1 (5 bases). The CDR3 sequence is 14 residues long. The V and J ends lost 4 bases and 7 bases respectively, with 14 bases between them. Germline CDR1 reads SNHLY; CDR2 reads FYNNEI. CDR3 DNA sequence: TGTGCCAGCAGTGGGGGGGAAGGACCGCAGCCCCAGCATTTT. Amino acids: CASSGGEGPQPQHF. Complete variable domain (other parts from reference TRBV2 and TRBJ1-5): EPEVTQTPSHQVTQMGQEVILRCVPISNHLYFYWYRQILGQKVEFLVSFYNNEISEKSEIFDDQFSVERPDGSNFTLKIRSTKLEDSAMYFCASSGGEGPQPQHFGDGTRLSIL.

This clone was seen a few times. J is TRBJ2-5 and V is TRBV2; D uncertain. Germline V CDR1 and CDR2: SNHLY, FYNNEI. The CDR3 runs 11 residues. The V and J ends lost 5 bases and 1 base respectively, with 2 bases between them. The DNA of the CDR3 is TGTGCCAGCAGTCTCCAAGAGACCCAGTACTTC. The encoded protein is CASSLQETQYF.

The CDR3 spells CASSYPGTPAYGYTF. The CDR3 nucleotides are TGTGCCAGCAGCTACCCCGGGACTCCCGCCTATGGCTACACCTTC. This chain links TRBV5-6 with TRBJ1-2; tentatively, D is TRBD1 (5 bases). Germline CDR1 SGHDT, CDR2 YYEEEE. CDR3 length: 15 amino acids. V lost 3 bases to trimming and J lost 4 bases, with 16 bases between them.

This clone has just one count. The chain is built from TRBV5-1 and TRBJ2-4; a weak D match, TRBD1 (6 bases). The CDR3 totals 14 residues. Germline V gene sequence: CDR1 SGHRS, CDR2 YFSETQ. Trimming pared 0 bases from V and 9 bases from J, leaving 13 bases between. CDR3 in amino acids: CASSLEEQGFIQYF. The CDR3 region has the DNA TGCGCCAGCAGCTTGGAAGAACAGGGTTTCATTCAGTACTTC. Together with reference TRBV5-1 and TRBJ2-4, the CDR3 gives the full variable domain: KAGVTQTPRYLIKTRGQQVTLSCSPISGHRSVSWYQQTPGQGLQFLFEYFSETQRNKGNFPGRFSGRQFSNSRSEMNVSTLELGDSALYLCASSLEEQGFIQYFGAGTRLSVL.

The genes are TRBV5-1 and TRBJ2-7; a possible D gene is TRBD2 (7 bases). Per the germline V gene, CDR1 is SGHRS and CDR2 is YFSETQ. The V and J ends lost 0 bases and 5 bases respectively, with 9 bases between them. The CDR3 is 13 amino acids. CDR3 sequence reads: CASSLEGGDEQYF. CDR3 nucleotide sequence: TGCGCCAGCAGCTTGGAAGGGGGGGACGAGCAGTACTTC. Looking up the rest from reference TRBV5-1 and TRBJ2-7 gives the full variable domain: KAGVTQTPRYLIKTRGQQVTLSCSPISGHRSVSWYQQTPGQGLQFLFEYFSETQRNKGNFPGRFSGRQFSNSRSEMNVSTLELGDSALYLCASSLEGGDEQYFGPGTRLTVT.

This clone was observed a few times. The V gene is TRBV7-3, the J gene TRBJ1-2; 10 bases map to TRBD1. In germline, CDR1 is SGHTA, CDR2 FQGTGA. This CDR3 has 14 amino acids. With 5 bases clipped from V and 8 bases from J, the junction kept 8 bases outside the gene matches. CDR3 sequence reads: CASSLSGTGDGYTF. CDR3 nucleotides: TGTGCCAGCAGCCTTTCCGGGACAGGGGACGGCTACACCTTC.

The sample holds one count of this clone. The chain combines TRBV19 with TRBJ2-1; 12 nucleotides line up with TRBD2. The V gene's germline CDR1 is LNHDA and CDR2 SQIVND (reference sequence). V lost 3 bases to trimming and J lost 7 bases; unmatched junction nucleotides: 4. CDR3 length: 15 residues. The CDR3: CASSITSGGRNEQFF. CDR3 nucleotide sequence: TGTGCCAGTAGTATCACTAGCGGGGGGAGGAATGAGCAGTTCTTC. The whole variable domain, remainder taken from reference TRBV19 and TRBJ2-1, is DGGITQSPKYLFRKEGQNVTLSCEQNLNHDAMYWYRQDPGQGLRLIYYSQIVNDFQKGDIAEGYSVSREKKESFPLTVTSAQKNPTAFYLCASSITSGGRNEQFFGPGTRLTVL.

The rearrangement links TRBV30 to TRBJ1-2; maybe TRBD1 (5 bases). V was cut by 3 bases and J by 8 bases, with 19 bases left in between. The CDR3 sequence is 14 residues long. Per germline, CDR1 GTSNPN and CDR2 SVGIG (reference sequence). CDR3 residues: CAWRWAGPREGYTF. The DNA of the CDR3 is TGTGCCTGGAGGTGGGCAGGGCCAAGGGAAGGCTACACCTTC. The whole variable domain, remainder taken from reference TRBV30 and TRBJ1-2, is SQTIHQWPATLVQPVGSPLSLECTVEGTSNPNLYWYRQAAGRGLQLLFYSVGIGQISSEVPQNLSASRPQDRQFILSSKKLLLSDSGFYLCAWRWAGPREGYTFGSGTRLTVV.

The J gene is TRBJ1-2, the V gene TRBV5-3; 10 bases align to TRBD1. TRBV5-3 is given ORF status, its function remaining uncertain. The CDR3 has 17 amino acids. V lost 4 bases to trimming and J lost 4 bases; unmatched junction nucleotides: 13. CDR3 sequence: CARSELGQGTIFYGYTF. In DNA, the CDR3 is TGTGCCAGAAGCGAGCTGGGACAGGGGACTATTTTCTATGGCTACACCTTC.

The chain couples TRBV7-2 to TRBJ2-6; weak D call: TRBD1 (5 bases). Trimming cost V 1 base and J 1 base, with 14 bases left between them. The germline V gene has CDR1 SGHTA and CDR2 FQGNSA. This CDR3 contains 18 residues. The DNA of the CDR3 is TGTGCCAGCAGCTTAGTCAGGGTGGGGATTTCTGGGGCCAACGTCCTGACTTTC. It translates to CASSLVRVGISGANVLTF.

V gene TRBV5-1 combines with J gene TRBJ2-3; D possibly corresponds to TRBD1 (5 bases). Between the trimmed V and J ends, which lost 1 base and 2 bases, there was a span of 17 bases. CDR1 is SGHRS and CDR2 is YFSETQ in the germline V gene. The CDR3 loop spans 17 amino acids. DNA for the CDR3: TGCGCCAGCAGCTTGAATATCGGGCAGGGCCACACAGATACGCAGTATTTT. It yields the protein CASSLNIGQGHTDTQYF.